Below, 31 T cell receptor beta chains from the same sample are listed, as sequenced in a study of tumor T cells in aggressive B-cell lymphoma. The data were produced by immunoSEQ multiplex PCR, yet TCRdb's version contains in-frame clones alone and is incomplete. Of 4,500 or so clones listed, roughly 80% were seen once; the top ten hold 4.7%. Sequencing used tumor tissue. The origin of the receptors is an adult with diffuse large B cell lymphoma.

This chain connects TRBV11-3 to TRBJ2-3; D is uncertain. Germline CDR1 reads SGHNT; CDR2 reads YENEEA. The V gene lost 1 base and the J gene lost 0 bases, with 11 bases spanning the gap. CDR3 length: 16 residues. Written as DNA, the CDR3 is TGTGCCAGCAGCTTAGGACTGTCCTCTAGCACAGATACGCAGTATTTT. Translating it yields CASSLGLSSSTDTQYF.

The CDR3 sequence is CASSLDIQGSYPEAFF. The CDR3 bases are TGTGCCAGCAGCTTAGATATCCAGGGCTCTTACCCTGAAGCTTTCTTT. This sequence joins TRBV7-8 and TRBJ1-1; D may be TRBD1 (5 bases). V was cut by 1 base and J by 6 bases, with 18 bases left in between. This CDR3 comprises 16 residues. CDR1 is SGHVS and CDR2 is FQNEAQ in the germline V gene.

V is TRBV19 and J is TRBJ1-2, with D perhaps TRBD1 (6 bases). CDR3 length: 15 residues. The V end was cut by 0 bases, the J end by 5 bases, with 13 bases between. CDR1 is LNHDA, CDR2 SQIVND, per germline (reference sequence). The CDR3 coding sequence is TGTGCCAGTAGTATAGACGGACAGAGGTTGTATGGCTACACCTTC. Amino acids: CASSIDGQRLYGYTF.

The rearrangement joins TRBV2 to TRBJ1-5; 7 bases line up with TRBD1. The CDR3 runs to 14 residues. J gave up 5 bases and V 5 bases, and 6 bases lay outside the gene matches. From germline, CDR1 is SNHLY and CDR2 FYNNEI. CDR3 sequence: CASSYRGGDQPQHF. DNA for the CDR3: TGTGCCAGCAGTTACAGGGGTGGGGATCAGCCCCAGCATTTT.

The sample holds a few counts of this clone. CDR3 DNA: TGTGCCAGCAGCTTAGAACTAGCGGTAGCCAAAAACATTCAGTACTTC. This codes for CASSLELAVAKNIQYF. The chain couples TRBV7-2 to TRBJ2-4; 8 nucleotides align to TRBD2. The CDR3 runs 16 residues. The junction had 2 bases not matched to a gene; V was cut back by 1 base and J by 0 bases. Germline loops: CDR1 SGHTA, CDR2 FQGNSA.

The sample holds a few counts of this clone. V is TRBV2 and J is TRBJ1-1; 7 bases map to TRBD1. From germline, CDR1 is SNHLY and CDR2 FYNNEI. CDR3 size: 14 residues. The V segment lost 5 bases and the J segment 6 bases; nucleotides outside the gene matches: 9. The chain's CDR3 is CASSFDRDYAEAFF. In nucleotides, the CDR3 is TGTGCCAGCAGTTTTGACAGGGATTACGCTGAAGCTTTCTTT.

The V and J genes are TRBV10-3 and TRBJ1-1; TRBD1 might be the D (6 bases). Germline-derived CDR1 and CDR2 are ENHRY and SYGVKD. V lost 10 bases to trimming and J lost 5 bases, with 14 bases between them. This CDR3 has 12 amino acids. This CDR3 is CATRGGGTEAFF. CDR3 DNA sequence: TGTGCCACCAGGGGCGGGGGGACTGAAGCTTTCTTT.

The rearrangement uses TRBV4-2 and TRBJ2-4; 10 bases are a match to TRBD1. V gave up 2 bases and J gave up 1 base; unmatched junction bases: 5. From germline, CDR1 is LGHNA and CDR2 YNFKEQ. CDR3 length: 17 residues. CDR3 loop: CASSQPDRGQAKNIQYF. The CDR3 DNA follows: TGTGCCAGCAGCCAACCCGACAGGGGGCAGGCCAAAAACATTCAGTACTTC.

The J gene is TRBJ1-4, the V gene TRBV28, with D unresolved. V dropped 8 bases and J dropped 5 bases, with 12 bases sitting between them. CDR3 length: 13 amino acids. Germline CDR1 reads MDHEN; CDR2 reads SYDVKM. The CDR3 loop is CASHEEFNEKLFF. CDR3 DNA sequence: TGTGCCAGCCACGAGGAGTTCAATGAAAAACTGTTTTTT.

The chain links TRBV5-4 to TRBJ2-5; 12 bases map to TRBD2. There are 16 residues in the CDR3. The trim removed 3 bases at V and 1 base at J, leaving 4 bases unmatched. Germline CDR1 reads SGHNT; CDR2 reads YYREEE (reference sequence). The CDR3 DNA is TGTGCCAGCAGCTCCGGACTAGCGGGGACCCAAGAGACCCAGTACTTC. Residues: CASSSGLAGTQETQYF. The whole variable domain, filled in from reference TRBV5-4 and TRBJ2-5, reads ETGVTQSPTHLIKTRGQQVTLRCSSQSGHNTVSWYQQALGQGPQFIFQYYREEENGRGNFPPRFSGLQFPNYSSELNVNALELDDSALYLCASSSGLAGTQETQYFGPGTRLLVL.

Here the CDR3 DNA reads TGTGCCAGCAGTGGCCAATGGAACACTGAAGCTTTCTTT. It translates to CASSGQWNTEAFF. This rearrangement joins TRBV27 to TRBJ1-1; D is undetermined. The CDR3 loop spans 13 amino acids. Germline V gene lookup returns CDR1 MNHEY and CDR2 SMNVEV (reference sequence). The V end was cut by 5 bases, the J end by 1 base, with 8 bases between.

J is TRBJ2-1 and V is TRBV13; D possibly corresponds to TRBD2 (7 bases). The CDR3 sequence is 14 residues long. Germline values: CDR1 PRHDT, CDR2 FYEKMQ (reference sequence). V lost 4 bases, J lost 8 bases, and 15 bases lay in between. For the CDR3, the DNA is TGTGCCAGCAGCTCCGGGGGGCCAGTGGATGAGCAGTTCTTC. Translating it yields CASSSGGPVDEQFF.

The chain has TRBV28 and TRBJ2-6; the D gene is possibly TRBD1 (7 bases). This CDR3 region has 14 residues. CDR1 is MDHEN, CDR2 SYDVKM, per germline. Trimming removed 6 bases at V and 6 bases at J, with 12 bases between. CDR3 nucleotides: TGTGCCAGCAGCCCAGGGGGGACGGCCAACGTCCTGACTTTC. Translated, it gives CASSPGGTANVLTF.

CDR3 in amino acids: CASSIRDRTNYGYTF. The DNA for the CDR3 is TGTGCCAGCAGTATCCGGGACAGGACTAACTATGGCTACACCTTC. The V gene is TRBV7-2, the J gene TRBJ1-2, with 8 bases matching TRBD1. Per germline, CDR1 SGHTA and CDR2 FQGNSA. The CDR3 is 15 residues long. V lost 6 bases, J lost 0 bases, and 6 bases stayed unmatched.

The CDR3 is CASSFTGSLDEQFF. In DNA form, the CDR3 reads TGTGCCAGCAGCTTTACAGGGAGTTTGGATGAGCAGTTCTTC. The chain recombines TRBV7-9 with TRBJ2-1; tentative D call: TRBD1 (6 bases). CDR1 is SEHNR, CDR2 FQNEAQ, per germline (reference sequence). The CDR3 is made up of 14 amino acids. Trimming shortened V by 3 bases and J by 8 bases, and 14 bases separated the two germline ends.

This chain links TRBV5-4 with TRBJ2-1; D remains unclear. This CDR3 has 13 amino acids. Per the germline V gene, CDR1 is SGHNT and CDR2 is YYREEE (reference sequence). Trimming left V 0 bases short and J 6 bases short, with 7 bases between. The CDR3 DNA follows: TGTGCCAGCAGCTTGGCGGTCTCCAATGAGCAGTTCTTC. It yields the protein CASSLAVSNEQFF.

The J gene is TRBJ1-5, the V gene TRBV19, with D perhaps TRBD1 (5 bases). Germline V gene lookup returns CDR1 LNHDA and CDR2 SQIVND (reference sequence). Trimming cost V 3 bases and J 2 bases, with 11 bases left between them. This CDR3 has 15 amino acids. CDR3: CASSILKGGNQPQHF. The CDR3 nucleotides read TGTGCCAGTAGTATCCTCAAAGGGGGCAATCAGCCCCAGCATTTT.

The V call is TRBV28, the J call TRBJ1-2, with 7 bases identical to TRBD1. Unmatched junction bases numbered 9, after V lost 7 bases and J lost 1 base. Germline-derived CDR1 and CDR2 are MDHEN and SYDVKM. This CDR3 is built from 15 residues. The CDR3 DNA sequence: TGTGCCAGCACTACTGACAGGGCAAATAACTATGGCTACACCTTC. It yields the protein CASTTDRANNYGYTF.

This clone was picked up a small number of times. J is TRBJ1-2 and V is TRBV5-6; maybe TRBD1 (6 bases). The CDR3 has 17 residues. The V end was cut by 2 bases, the J end by 1 base, with 18 bases between. CDR1 is SGHDT and CDR2 is YYEEEE in the germline V gene. CDR3 region: CASSFGQIISLNYGYTF. Here the CDR3 DNA reads TGTGCCAGCAGCTTCGGACAGATCATAAGCCTTAACTATGGCTACACCTTC. The entire variable domain, with the rest obtained from reference TRBV5-6 and TRBJ1-2, is as follows: DAGVTQSPTHLIKTRGQQVTLRCSPKSGHDTVSWYQQALGQGPQFIFQYYEEEERQRGNFPDRFSGHQFPNYSSELNVNALLLGDSALYLCASSFGQIISLNYGYTFGSGTRLTVV.

The V gene is TRBV19, the J gene TRBJ1-1, with D unclear. The V end was cut by 0 bases, the J end by 2 bases, with 7 bases between. The CDR3 is 14 amino acids. CDR1 and CDR2 from the germline V gene are LNHDA and SQIVND (reference sequence). The CDR3 nucleotides read TGTGCCAGTAGTATAGATCCGGGAAACACTGAAGCTTTCTTT. Its protein product is CASSIDPGNTEAFF.

The chain recombines TRBV28 with TRBJ1-4, with a weak D call TRBD1 (5 bases). The CDR3 has 11 residues. CDR1 is MDHEN and CDR2 is SYDVKM in the germline V gene. V was shortened by 3 bases and J by 14 bases, with 10 bases between the two germline ends. As DNA, the CDR3 is TGTGCCAGCAGTTTCGGGGGTAGGCTGTTTTTT. Amino acids: CASSFGGRLFF.

This clone was counted a single time. This chain joins TRBV6-1 and TRBJ1-5; TRBD1 matches 9 bases. CDR1 is MNHNS, CDR2 SASEGT, per germline. This CDR3 has 15 amino acids. With 7 bases clipped from V and 3 bases from J, the junction kept 7 bases outside the gene matches. This CDR3 is CASTLDRGINQPQHF. The CDR3 nucleotides read TGTGCCAGCACCCTGGACAGGGGAATCAATCAGCCCCAGCATTTT.

The chain joins TRBV7-2 to TRBJ1-1; maybe TRBD1 (6 bases). V was clipped by 2 bases and J by 4 bases, with 11 bases between them. Germline lookup yields CDR1 SGHTA and CDR2 FQGNSA. This CDR3 spans 14 amino acids. The CDR3 spells CASSLREGGTEAFF. The CDR3 nucleotides are TGTGCCAGCAGCTTAAGGGAGGGGGGCACTGAAGCTTTCTTT. Supplemented by reference TRBV7-2 and TRBJ1-1, the full variable domain reads GAGVSQSPSNKVTEKGKDVELRCDPISGHTALYWYRQSLGQGLEFLIYFQGNSAPDKSGLPSDRFSAERTGGSVSTLTIQRTQQEDSAVYLCASSLREGGTEAFFGQGTRLTVV.

This clone was counted a few times. V and J are TRBV27 and TRBJ2-7; 9 positions agree with TRBD2. The ends lost 2 bases at V and 2 bases at J; junction bases unmatched: 4. Germline V lookup: CDR1 MNHEY, CDR2 SMNVEV (reference sequence). The CDR3 has 15 residues. Here the CDR3 reads CASSLLAGTTYEQYF. The DNA for the CDR3 is TGTGCCAGCAGTTTACTAGCGGGAACGACCTACGAGCAGTACTTC.

This clone was detected a few times. J is TRBJ1-5 and V is TRBV19; a possible D gene is TRBD1 (5 bases). This CDR3 region has 17 residues. CDR1 is LNHDA, CDR2 SQIVND, per germline (reference sequence). Between the trimmed V and J ends, which lost 10 bases and 6 bases, there was a span of 28 bases. The CDR3 nucleotides read TGTGCCACCACTGGCGGCCTCTCGGGATCCGGGGGTCAGCCCCAGCATTTT. Its translation: CATTGGLSGSGGQPQHF.

The chain is built from TRBV18 and TRBJ1-2; D not certain. The CDR3 is 15 residues long. The ends were cut back, 0 bases at V and 3 bases at J, with 11 bases in the middle. Germline CDR1 is KGHSH and CDR2 is LQKENI. CDR3 nucleotide sequence: TGTGCCAGCTCACCACCGGTACCGGGATACTATGGCTACACCTTC. Its translation is CASSPPVPGYYGYTF.

J is TRBJ2-5 and V is TRBV5-4; possibly TRBD2 for D (5 bases). Germline V gene lookup returns CDR1 SGHNT and CDR2 YYREEE (reference sequence). This CDR3 spans 16 amino acids. V lost 1 base and J lost 7, with 20 bases in between. For the CDR3, the DNA is TGTGCCAGCAGCTTGAGCGAGGGTTGGGGTAAAGGGACCCAGTACTTC. It is translated as CASSLSEGWGKGTQYF.

The rearrangement links TRBV7-6 to TRBJ1-2; possible D gene TRBD1, 5 bases. CDR3 length equals 16 residues. Trimming removed 6 bases from V and 5 bases from J, with 22 bases in between. Germline V gene sequence: CDR1 SGHVS, CDR2 FNYEAQ. CDR3 protein: CASRQNEINGAYGYTF. The CDR3 region has the DNA TGTGCCAGCAGGCAAAATGAAATAAATGGGGCTTATGGCTACACCTTC. Looking up the rest from reference TRBV7-6 and TRBJ1-2 gives the full variable domain: GAGVSQSPRYKVTKRGQDVALRCDPISGHVSLYWYRQALGQGPEFLTYFNYEAQQDKSGLPNDRFSAERPEGSISTLTIQRTEQRDSAMYRCASRQNEINGAYGYTFGSGTRLTVV.

V usage is TRBV11-2 and J usage is TRBJ2-7, with 13 bases matching TRBD2. The junction had 7 bases not matched to a gene; V was cut back by 5 bases and J by 6 bases. The CDR3 has 15 amino acids. Germline lookup yields CDR1 SGHAT and CDR2 FQNNGV. The CDR3 DNA reads as TGTGCCAGCAGCCAACCGGGACTAGCGGGGCTCGAGCAGTACTTC. Translated: CASSQPGLAGLEQYF.

The rearrangement links TRBV5-4 to TRBJ2-2, with unresolved D. The V gene's germline CDR1 is SGHNT and CDR2 YYREEE (reference sequence). This CDR3 has 16 residues. V lost 0 bases and J lost 1, with 10 bases in between. CDR3 amino acids: CASSLAYLGNTGELFF. The CDR3 DNA sequence: TGTGCCAGCAGCTTGGCCTATCTCGGGAACACCGGGGAGCTGTTTTTT.

The rearrangement links TRBV2 to TRBJ2-7, with 10 bases aligning to TRBD1. Germline loops: CDR1 SNHLY, CDR2 FYNNEI. V shed 6 bases and J 2 bases; nucleotides not matched to a gene: 4. The CDR3 runs 14 residues. CDR3 nucleotides: TGTGCCAGCAGGGACAGGGGGTGGACCTACGAGCAGTACTTC. Encoded protein: CASRDRGWTYEQYF. The variable domain in full, with the rest retrieved from reference TRBV2 and TRBJ2-7, is EPEVTQTPSHQVTQMGQEVILRCVPISNHLYFYWYRQILGQKVEFLVSFYNNEISEKSEIFDDQFSVERPDGSNFTLKIRSTKLEDSAMYFCASRDRGWTYEQYFGPGTRLTVT.